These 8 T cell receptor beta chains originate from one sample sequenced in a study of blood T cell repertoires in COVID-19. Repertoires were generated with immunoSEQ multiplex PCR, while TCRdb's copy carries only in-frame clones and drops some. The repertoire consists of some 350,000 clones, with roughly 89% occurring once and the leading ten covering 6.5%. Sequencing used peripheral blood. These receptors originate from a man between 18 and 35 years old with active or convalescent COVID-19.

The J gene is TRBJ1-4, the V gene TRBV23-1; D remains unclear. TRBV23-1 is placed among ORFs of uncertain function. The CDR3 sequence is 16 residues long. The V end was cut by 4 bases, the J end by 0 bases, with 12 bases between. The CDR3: CASSRRFIATNEKLFF. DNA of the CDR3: TGCGCCAGCAGTCGTCGGTTTATCGCAACTAATGAAAAACTGTTTTTT.

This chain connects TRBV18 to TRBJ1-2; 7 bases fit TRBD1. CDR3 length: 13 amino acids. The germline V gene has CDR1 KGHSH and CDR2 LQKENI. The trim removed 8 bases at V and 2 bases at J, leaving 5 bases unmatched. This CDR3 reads CASQPGQNYGYTF. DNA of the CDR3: TGTGCCAGCCAACCGGGACAGAACTATGGCTACACCTTC.

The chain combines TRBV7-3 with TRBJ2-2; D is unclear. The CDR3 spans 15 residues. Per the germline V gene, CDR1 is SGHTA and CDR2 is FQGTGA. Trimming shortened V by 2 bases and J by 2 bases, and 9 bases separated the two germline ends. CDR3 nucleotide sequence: TGTGCCAGCAGCTTAGGCCAGATTAACACCGGGGAGCTGTTTTTT. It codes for CASSLGQINTGELFF.

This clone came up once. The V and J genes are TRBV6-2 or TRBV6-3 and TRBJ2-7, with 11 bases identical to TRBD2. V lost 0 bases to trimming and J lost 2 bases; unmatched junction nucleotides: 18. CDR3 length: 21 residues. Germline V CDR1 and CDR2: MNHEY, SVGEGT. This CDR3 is CASSYSTSGSFEYGWAYEQYF. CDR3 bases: TGTGCCAGCAGTTACTCTACTAGCGGGAGTTTCGAGTACGGATGGGCCTACGAGCAGTACTTC.

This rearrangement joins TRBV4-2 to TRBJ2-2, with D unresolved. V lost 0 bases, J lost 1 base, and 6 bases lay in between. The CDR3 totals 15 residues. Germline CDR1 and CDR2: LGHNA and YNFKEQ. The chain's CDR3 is CASSQDRWNTGELFF. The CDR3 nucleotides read TGTGCCAGCAGCCAAGACAGATGGAACACCGGGGAGCTGTTTTTT.

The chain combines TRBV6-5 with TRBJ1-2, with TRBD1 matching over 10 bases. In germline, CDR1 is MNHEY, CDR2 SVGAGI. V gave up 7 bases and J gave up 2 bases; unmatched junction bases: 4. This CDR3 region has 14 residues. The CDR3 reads CASIKGQGNYGYTF. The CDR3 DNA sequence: TGTGCCAGCATCAAGGGACAGGGGAACTATGGCTACACCTTC.

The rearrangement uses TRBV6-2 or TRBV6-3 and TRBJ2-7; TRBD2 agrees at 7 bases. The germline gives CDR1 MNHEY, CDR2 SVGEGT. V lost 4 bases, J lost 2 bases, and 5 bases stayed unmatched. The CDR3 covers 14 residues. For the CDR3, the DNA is TGTGCCAGCAGTTCAGTGGGGGGGGCCTACGAGCAGTACTTC. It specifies CASSSVGGAYEQYF.

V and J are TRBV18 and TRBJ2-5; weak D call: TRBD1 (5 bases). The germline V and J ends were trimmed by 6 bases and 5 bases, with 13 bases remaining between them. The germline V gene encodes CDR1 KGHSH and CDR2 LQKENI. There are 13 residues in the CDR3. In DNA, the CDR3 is TGTGCCAGCTCTAAGGGGATCGAGGAGACCCAGTACTTC. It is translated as CASSKGIEETQYF.